The 3 T cell receptor beta chains in this list originate from one sample, sequenced in a study of T-cell memory formation after mild COVID-19 (TCRdb year 2021). Library creation used 5' RACE. Sequencer: Illumina NovaSeq 6000. TCRdb reanalyzed the raw reads on its own, using fastp at Q25 for trimming and MiXCR for clone calling, and kept in-frame beta chains. Every CDR3 protein is listed once, alongside the most common genes and DNA of its rows. The sample records approximately 390,000 distinct CDR3 sequences, 16% of which are singletons. Under 25% of the sample lies in the top ten. Sequencing used PBMCs or a T cell subset sorted from them (not recorded which). The receptors stem from a man aged 18 to 35 who had mild COVID-19 (a few samples of this study predate the infection). The sample titles of this study are shuffled in the database, so cell type and time point are left out; the donor was told from shared clones.

This clonotype was observed a few times. This sequence joins TRBV12-3 or TRBV12-4 and TRBJ1-1; D remains unclear. Deletions cut 3 bases from V and 6 bases from J, with 11 bases between. This CDR3 is built from 13 residues. The CDR3: CASSFSRDAEAFF. CDR3 DNA sequence: TGTGCCAGCAGTTTCAGTCGCGACGCTGAAGCTTTCTTT.

This chain joins TRBV11-3 and TRBJ2-7; 7 bases fit TRBD1. This CDR3 comprises 16 residues. CDR1 and CDR2 from the germline V gene are SGHNT and YENEEA. The V segment lost 4 bases and the J segment 2 bases; nucleotides outside the gene matches: 11. CDR3 sequence (DNA): TGTGCCAGCAGCTCGTCCGGGACAGCCGGCACCTACGAGCAGTACTTC. Protein product: CASSSSGTAGTYEQYF.

This clonotype has a count of ten or more. The rearrangement joins TRBV4-1 to TRBJ1-1; D unresolved. Germline V CDR1 and CDR2: MGHRA, YSYEKL. This CDR3 is built from 16 residues. The V end lost 0 bases, the J end lost 8 bases, and 19 bases lay between the germline ends. In DNA form, the CDR3 reads TGCGCCAGCAGCCAAGATTCGGGTAACCTCCTCCTCGAAGCTTTCTTT. This gives the protein CASSQDSGNLLLEAFF.